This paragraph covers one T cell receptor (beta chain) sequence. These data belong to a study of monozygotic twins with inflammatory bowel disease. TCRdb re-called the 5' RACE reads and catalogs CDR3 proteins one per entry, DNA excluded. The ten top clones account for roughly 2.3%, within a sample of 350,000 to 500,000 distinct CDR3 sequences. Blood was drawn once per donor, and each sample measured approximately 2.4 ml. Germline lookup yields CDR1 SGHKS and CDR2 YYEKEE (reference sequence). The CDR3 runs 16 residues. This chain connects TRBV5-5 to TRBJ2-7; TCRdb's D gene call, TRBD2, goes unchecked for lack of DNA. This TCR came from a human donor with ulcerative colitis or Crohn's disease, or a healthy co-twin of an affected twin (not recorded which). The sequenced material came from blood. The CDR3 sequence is CASRQGSGISSYEQYF.